This T cell receptor beta chain emerged from a study of OX40 agonist ivuxolimab in advanced cancers. Overall study: Ivuxolimab was administered intravenously to patients at 0.01 to 10 mg/kg every 2 weeks. Previous treatment with anti-PD-1, anti-PD-L1 or anti-CTLA-4 therapy was allowed; less than 45% had received some. Study-level findings and limits: Researchers did not determine the expanded peripheral T cells' antigen specificity.

Assay used: immunoSEQ multiplex PCR; TCRdb lists only in-frame clones, some missing. The sample comprises 65,000 to 85,000 clones, approximately 85% of which are singletons, and more than 2% rests with the top ten. In regard to this clone: The antigen remains unidentified.

The CDR3 is made up of 14 amino acids. Trimming pared 5 bases from V and 10 bases from J, leaving 20 bases between. CDR1 and CDR2 (germline): MNHEY, SMNVEV (reference sequence). Specimen: CD4+ or CD8+ T cells sorted from blood, collected in a trial of the OX40 agonist ivuxolimab. The sequence derives from an adult with an advanced solid tumor such as melanoma, head and neck, liver or kidney cancer. This chain joins TRBV27 and TRBJ2-5; D may be TRBD1 or TRBD2 (5 bases each). CDR3 amino acids: CASSPPGPLAFQYF. In DNA, the CDR3 is TGTGCCAGCAGTCCACCGGGACCGCTAGCTTTCCAGTACTTC.